Listed here is a single TCR beta chain. The data were obtained in a study of CD8 T cells in Susac syndrome. V lost 3 bases to trimming and J lost 7 bases, with 16 bases between them. The CDR3 has 14 residues. Germline values: CDR1 SQVTM, CDR2 ANQGSEA. Random hexamers primed reverse transcription of about 0.45 to 1 ug RNA. From the immunoSEQ multiplex PCR reads, TCRdb called clonotypes with MiXCR, one entry per CDR3 protein. The sample yields some 110,000 distinct CDR3 sequences, 90% to 95% seen once. The clonotype originates from a human donor with multiple sclerosis. The specimen was CD4+ T cells from PBMCs. V gene TRBV29-1 combines with J gene TRBJ1-5; D gene unclear. CDR3: CSVESGIDGQPQHF. DNA for the CDR3: TGCAGCGTTGAGAGTGGGATAGATGGGCAGCCCCAGCATTTT.